The rows below give T cell receptor beta chains drawn from one sample of a study of CD4 and CD8 cells across lung adenocarcinoma regions. TCRdb reanalysed the PCR reads using MiXCR and keeps one entry per CDR3 protein. There are roughly 10,000 distinct CDR3 sequences in the sample; about 55% occur only once, and about a fifth lies in the top ten. The sample taken for sequencing was CD4+ T cells from the center of a lung tumor. These receptors were taken from a male donor with lung adenocarcinoma. The CD4 and CD8 labels of this study may be unreliable. The conserved cysteine and the conserved F or W are not part of the CDR3 here.

TRBV6-2/TRBV6-3	.	ASSRSAGASEQY
TRBV6-2/TRBV6-3	TRBJ2-3	ASSSSKDTQY
TRBV7-2	TRBJ2-1	ASSPLAGGNEQF
TRBV7-2	TRBJ1-2	ASSQGGTGMGYGYT
TRBV6-5	TRBJ2-3	ASSYGAGGVPDTQY
TRBV6-1	.	ALLRTGTYEQY
TRBV9	TRBJ2-1	ASSATSSDEQF
TRBV7-2	TRBJ1-6	ASSIHRDSYSPLH
TRBV4-1	.	ASSQDLRDTDTQY
TRBV10-1	TRBJ2-3	ASSEGKASTDTQY
TRBV7-2	TRBJ1-1	ASSFSGNTEAF